This T cell receptor (beta chain) was identified during a study of CD8 T cells in Susac syndrome. TCR beta was sequenced from blood CD8+ and CD4+ T cells. Random hexamers were used to reverse transcribe roughly 0.5 to 1 ug of RNA. Each CDR3 protein is one row after TCRdb ran MiXCR on the immunoSEQ multiplex PCR reads. The sample has some 260,000 distinct CDR3 sequences; 80% to 95% are singletons. Trimming removed 6 bases at V and 2 bases at J, with 10 bases between. Germline V lookup: CDR1 LNHNV, CDR2 YYDKDF (reference sequence). This CDR3 has 14 amino acids. This clonotype has only a few counts. Input material: CD4+ T cells from PBMCs. This chain links TRBV15 with TRBJ2-2; perhaps TRBD2 as D (5 bases). This TCR was sampled from a human donor with multiple sclerosis. CDR3 coding DNA: TGTGCCACCAGTCGCGGACTTAACACCGGGGAGCTGTTTTTT. Its protein product is CATSRGLNTGELFF.